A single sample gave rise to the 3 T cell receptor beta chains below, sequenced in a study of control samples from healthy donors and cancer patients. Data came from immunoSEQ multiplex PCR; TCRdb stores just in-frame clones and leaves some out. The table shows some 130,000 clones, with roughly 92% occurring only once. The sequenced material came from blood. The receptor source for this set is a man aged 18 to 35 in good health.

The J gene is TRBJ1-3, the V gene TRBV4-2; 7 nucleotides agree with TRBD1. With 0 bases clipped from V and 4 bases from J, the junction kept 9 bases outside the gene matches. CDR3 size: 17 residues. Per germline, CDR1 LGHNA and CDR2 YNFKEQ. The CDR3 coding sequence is TGTGCCAGCAGCCAAGAGGGGACAGCCTCGTCGGGAAACACCATATATTTT. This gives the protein CASSQEGTASSGNTIYF.

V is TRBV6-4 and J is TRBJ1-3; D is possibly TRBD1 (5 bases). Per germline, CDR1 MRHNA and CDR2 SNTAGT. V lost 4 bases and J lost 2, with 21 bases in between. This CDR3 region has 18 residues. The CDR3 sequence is CASSASGTVWSTGNTIYF. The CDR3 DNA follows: TGTGCCAGCAGTGCCTCCGGGACCGTTTGGTCGACTGGAAACACCATATATTTT.

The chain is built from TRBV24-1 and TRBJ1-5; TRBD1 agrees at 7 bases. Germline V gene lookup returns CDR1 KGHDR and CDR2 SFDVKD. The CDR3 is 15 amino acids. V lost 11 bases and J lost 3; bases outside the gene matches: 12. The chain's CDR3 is CAILRDREDNQPQHF. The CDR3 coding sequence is TGTGCCATCCTAAGAGACAGGGAGGACAATCAGCCCCAGCATTTT.